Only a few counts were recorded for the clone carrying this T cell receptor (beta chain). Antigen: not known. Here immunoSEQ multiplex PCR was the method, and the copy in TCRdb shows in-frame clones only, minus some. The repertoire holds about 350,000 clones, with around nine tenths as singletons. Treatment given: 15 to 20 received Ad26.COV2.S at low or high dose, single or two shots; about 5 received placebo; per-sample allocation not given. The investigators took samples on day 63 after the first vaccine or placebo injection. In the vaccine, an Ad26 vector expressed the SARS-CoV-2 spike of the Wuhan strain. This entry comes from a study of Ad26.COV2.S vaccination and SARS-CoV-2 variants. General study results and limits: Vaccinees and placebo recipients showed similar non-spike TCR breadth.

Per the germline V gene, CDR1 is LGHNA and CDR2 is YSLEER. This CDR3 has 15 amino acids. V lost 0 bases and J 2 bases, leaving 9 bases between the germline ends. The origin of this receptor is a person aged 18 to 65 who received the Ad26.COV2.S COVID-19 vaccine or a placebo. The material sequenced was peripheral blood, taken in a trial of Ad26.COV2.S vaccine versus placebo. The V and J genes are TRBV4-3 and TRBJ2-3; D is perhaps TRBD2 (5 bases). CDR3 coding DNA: TGCGCCAGCAGCCAAGACGAGGGCTTCACAGATACGCAGTATTTT. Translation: CASSQDEGFTDTQYF.